The 23 T cell receptor beta chains below all came from one sample that was sequenced in a study of vaccination effects on CD4 cells after COVID-19. These receptors are not linked to any known antigen. Here immunoSEQ multiplex PCR was the method, and the copy in TCRdb shows in-frame clones only, minus some. This sample has 20,000 to 25,000 clones, with around 75% found just once. After expansion with viral peptide pools in the ViraFEST assay, antigen-specific CD4+ T cells were sequenced. Culture lasted 10 days before CD4+ T cell isolation. PCR-confirmed SARS-CoV-2 infection occurred in the person between March and December 2020. Sequencing was performed on CD4+ T cells from PBMCs cultured with a peptide pool, taken before COVID-19 vaccination. The receptors derive from a human donor who had a prior SARS-CoV-2 infection.

The chain joins TRBV24-1 to TRBJ1-1, with D perhaps TRBD1 (5 bases). The germline CDR1 and CDR2 sequences are KGHDR and SFDVKD. The ends were cut back, 7 bases at V and 1 base at J, with 15 bases in the middle. This CDR3 contains 15 residues. The CDR3 nucleotides are TGTGCCACCAGAGCGGGACTGTGGGGGAACACTGAAGCTTTCTTT. Amino acids: CATRAGLWGNTEAFF.

V gene TRBV19 combines with J gene TRBJ2-1; no definite D call. V lost 0 bases and J 0 bases, leaving 9 bases between the germline ends. The CDR3 runs 16 residues. Germline V gene data show CDR1 as LNHDA and CDR2 as SQIVND (reference sequence). The CDR3 spells CASSIDASSSYNEQFF. For the CDR3, the DNA is TGTGCCAGTAGTATAGATGCCAGTAGCTCCTACAATGAGCAGTTCTTC.

The chain has TRBV4-1 and TRBJ1-4; TRBD1 agrees at 10 bases. With V trimmed by 4 bases and J by 7 bases, 3 bases remained unmatched. Germline loops: CDR1 MGHRA, CDR2 YSYEKL. CDR3 length equals 14 residues. The CDR3 loop is CASSRGDRGEKLFF. CDR3 nucleotides: TGCGCCAGCAGCCGAGGGGACAGGGGTGAAAAACTGTTTTTT.

The chain uses TRBV6-6 and TRBJ2-7; D is uncertain. In germline, CDR1 is MNHNY, CDR2 SVGAGI (reference sequence). V dropped 6 bases and J dropped 3 bases, with 6 bases sitting between them. This CDR3 is 11 amino acids long. CDR3 protein: CASRTNYEQYF. DNA for the CDR3: TGTGCCAGCAGGACAAACTACGAGCAGTACTTC.

The gene calls are TRBV19 and TRBJ2-3; 10 bases map to TRBD2. CDR1 and CDR2 (germline): LNHDA, SQIVND (reference sequence). V shed 2 bases and J 8 bases; nucleotides not matched to a gene: 1. The CDR3 totals 13 residues. The chain's CDR3 is CASSISSGSTQYF. The CDR3 nucleotides read TGTGCCAGTAGTATATCTAGCGGGAGTACGCAGTATTTT.

V and J are TRBV5-6 and TRBJ2-4, with 7 bases matching TRBD2. CDR1 and CDR2 from the germline V gene are SGHDT and YYEEEE. J was trimmed by 3 bases and V by 4 bases; bases with no gene match: 10. The CDR3 contains 16 residues. The DNA for the CDR3 is TGTGCCAGCAGCCCAAGTGTGGTAGCGGGCAAAAACATTCAGTACTTC. Translating gives CASSPSVVAGKNIQYF.

V gene TRBV7-6 combines with J gene TRBJ2-5; 10 positions match TRBD2. CDR3 size: 16 residues. V was clipped by 1 base and J by 6 bases; unmatched bases: 8. Germline CDR1 SGHVS, CDR2 FNYEAQ. The CDR3 region is CASSLVGLAGAKTQYF. For the CDR3, the DNA is TGTGCCAGCAGCTTAGTAGGGCTAGCGGGGGCAAAGACCCAGTACTTC.

V gene TRBV6-6 combines with J gene TRBJ2-3, with D possibly being TRBD1 or TRBD2 (6 bases each). This CDR3 contains 16 residues. Germline values: CDR1 MNHNY, CDR2 SVGAGI (reference sequence). Deletions cut 2 bases from V and 3 bases from J, with 15 bases between. This CDR3 is CASSYSRGRGTDTQYF. The CDR3, as DNA: TGTGCCAGCAGTTACAGTCGGGGGCGGGGTACAGATACGCAGTATTTT.

The chain uses TRBV12-3 or TRBV12-4 and TRBJ1-1; no clear D gene. The CDR3 sequence is 13 residues long. V lost 3 bases, J lost 4 bases, and 9 bases lay in between. The CDR3 reads CASSLSRFTEAFF. Written as DNA, the CDR3 is TGTGCCAGCAGTTTGAGTCGGTTCACTGAAGCTTTCTTT.

This sequence joins TRBV7-2 and TRBJ2-1, with unresolved D. Germline loops: CDR1 SGHTA, CDR2 FQGNSA. The CDR3 length is 13 residues. V lost 1 base to trimming and J lost 7 bases, with 8 bases between them. CDR3 protein: CASSLGPGNEQFF. CDR3 DNA sequence: TGTGCCAGCAGCTTAGGGCCTGGAAATGAGCAGTTCTTC.

The rearrangement links TRBV7-2 to TRBJ1-1; 8 nucleotides agree with TRBD1. Germline-derived CDR1 and CDR2 are SGHTA and FQGNSA. This CDR3 is 15 amino acids long. Losses at the gene ends were 1 base for V and 3 bases for J; bases not matched to a gene: 4. CDR3 bases: TGTGCCAGCAGCTTAGTTCAGGGGGCGGACACTGAAGCTTTCTTT. Translated, it gives CASSLVQGADTEAFF.

This sequence joins TRBV4-3 and TRBJ1-1; 7 bases line up with TRBD1. V shed 4 bases, J shed 1 base, and the junction held 6 bases outside the gene matches. The CDR3 runs 15 residues. Germline V gene data show CDR1 as LGHNA and CDR2 as YSLEER. The CDR3 region is CASSLQTGRNTEAFF. Here the CDR3 DNA reads TGCGCCAGCAGCCTCCAGACAGGGAGGAACACTGAAGCTTTCTTT.

This chain connects TRBV4-2 to TRBJ2-1; 10 bases line up with TRBD1. V lost 5 bases, J lost 8 bases, and 18 bases stayed unmatched. Germline V CDR1 and CDR2: LGHNA, YNFKEQ. This CDR3 has 18 residues. The CDR3, as DNA: TGTGCCAGCAGCTCCAGATCGTATGGGACAGGGGAATTTGATGAGCAGTTCTTC. Amino acids: CASSSRSYGTGEFDEQFF.

V usage is TRBV5-4 and J usage is TRBJ2-2; the D call may be TRBD1 or TRBD2 (6 bases each). Germline V lookup: CDR1 SGHNT, CDR2 YYREEE (reference sequence). CDR3 length equals 16 residues. V was pared by 4 bases and J by 2 bases, with 15 bases between. The CDR3 bases are TGTGCCAGCAGCAAACAGGGACTCCTTAACACCGGGGAGCTGTTTTTT. Encoded protein: CASSKQGLLNTGELFF.

This clone came up a few times. This sequence joins TRBV6-2 or TRBV6-3 and TRBJ2-1; 8 bases are shared with TRBD2. The CDR3 covers 17 residues. Trimming took 5 bases from V and 7 from J; bases not matched to a gene: 16. Germline V lookup: CDR1 MNHEY, CDR2 SVGEGT. As DNA, the CDR3 is TGTGCCAGCAGTGAGGTCTTTCCGGGAGGGCTCCGGAATGAGCAGTTCTTC. Protein product: CASSEVFPGGLRNEQFF.

The J gene is TRBJ2-1, the V gene TRBV5-6, with 9 bases matching TRBD1. Germline V CDR1 and CDR2: SGHDT, YYEEEE. Trimming at V came to 4 bases and at J to 2 bases, leaving 7 bases not matched to a gene. This CDR3 has 16 residues. The CDR3 sequence is CASSLTGQGAYNEQFF. The CDR3 DNA sequence: TGTGCCAGCAGCCTAACGGGACAGGGCGCCTACAATGAGCAGTTCTTC.

A few counts support this clone. The chain carries TRBV7-8 and TRBJ2-1, with 12 bases lining up with TRBD2. The CDR3 loop spans 15 amino acids. Germline V gene lookup returns CDR1 SGHVS and CDR2 FQNEAQ. The ends lost 4 bases at V and 5 bases at J; junction bases unmatched: 3. The CDR3 DNA is TGTGCCAGCAGCTCTAGCGGGAGGGGGGACAATGAGCAGTTCTTC. Translated, it gives CASSSSGRGDNEQFF.

V and J are TRBV5-1 and TRBJ1-1; D unclear. This CDR3 has 15 amino acids. Between the trimmed V and J ends, which lost 6 bases and 0 bases, there was a span of 15 bases. CDR1 is SGHRS, CDR2 YFSETQ, per germline. Written as DNA, the CDR3 is TGCGCCAGCACGCGGTCTGTGGGAATGAACACTGAAGCTTTCTTT. This codes for CASTRSVGMNTEAFF.

CDR3 amino acids: CASSHGLAASARLKNIQYF. DNA of the CDR3: TGCGCCAGCAGCCATGGACTAGCGGCCTCCGCCCGCCTCAAAAACATTCAGTACTTC. The chain links TRBV4-1 to TRBJ2-4; 10 bases fit TRBD2. The germline gives CDR1 MGHRA, CDR2 YSYEKL. The V gene end was trimmed by 3 bases and the J gene end by 3 bases; junction bases not matched to a gene: 14. The CDR3 extends over 19 amino acids.

J is TRBJ2-1 and V is TRBV7-3; the D is unclear. CDR1 and CDR2 from the germline V gene are SGHTA and FQGTGA. This CDR3 has 12 amino acids. Trimming removed 5 bases from V and 11 bases from J, with 13 bases in between. CDR3 residues: CASSQTELKQFF. The CDR3 nucleotides read TGTGCCAGCAGCCAAACTGAACTAAAGCAGTTCTTC.

The V call is TRBV5-1, the J call TRBJ2-5; 9 bases agree with TRBD2. The CDR3 spans 16 residues. Germline-derived CDR1 and CDR2 are SGHRS and YFSETQ. V dropped 2 bases and J dropped 2; count of bases not matched to a gene: 7. The CDR3 spells CASSFRPTSGQETQYF. CDR3 coding DNA: TGCGCCAGCAGCTTTAGGCCGACTAGCGGTCAAGAGACCCAGTACTTC.

This clone was detected only a few times. V is TRBV18 and J is TRBJ1-2; TRBD1 matches 8 bases. Looked up from germline, CDR1 is KGHSH and CDR2 is LQKENI. The CDR3 loop spans 14 amino acids. The ends lost 4 bases at V and 8 bases at J; junction bases unmatched: 9. CDR3 bases: TGTGCCAGCTCACTACAGGACAGGGTAGAAGGCTACACCTTC. This codes for CASSLQDRVEGYTF.

This clone has only one observation. This chain links TRBV9 with TRBJ1-1; D is possibly TRBD1 (5 bases). Germline values: CDR1 SGDLS, CDR2 YYNGEE. CDR3 length: 14 amino acids. Deletions cut 1 base from V and 7 bases from J, with 14 bases between. CDR3 nucleotide sequence: TGTGCCAGCAGCGTACGGGGCGGAGAGGGTGAAGCTTTCTTT. Its protein is CASSVRGGEGEAFF.